These 27 T cell receptor beta chains share one sample of origin, sequenced in a study of blood T cell repertoires in COVID-19. Measured with immunoSEQ multiplex PCR; TCRdb has only the in-frame clones, and not every one. In the table there are over 150,000 clones, about four fifths of which are singletons. Material for sequencing was PBMCs or T cells enriched from blood (not recorded which). The receptors derive from a woman in her twenties or thirties who had recovered from COVID-19.

The rearrangement links TRBV28 to TRBJ1-5; D may be TRBD1 (5 bases). CDR3 length: 13 amino acids. The germline V and J ends were trimmed by 8 bases and 8 bases, with 16 bases remaining between them. CDR1 MDHEN and CDR2 SYDVKM come from the germline V gene. CDR3 in amino acids: CASWTGGGEPQHF. CDR3 DNA: TGTGCCAGCTGGACGGGGGGAGGCGAGCCCCAGCATTTT.

The chain combines TRBV6-5 with TRBJ1-2, with 9 nucleotides matching TRBD1. J was trimmed by 4 bases and V by 6 bases; bases with no gene match: 6. Germline CDR1 and CDR2: MNHEY and SVGAGI. CDR3 length: 14 amino acids. The CDR3 here is CASRGTGKGYGYTF. CDR3 DNA sequence: TGTGCCAGCAGGGGGACAGGGAAGGGCTATGGCTACACCTTC.

The chain couples TRBV18 to TRBJ1-1; unclear D gene. This CDR3 has 13 amino acids. CDR1 KGHSH and CDR2 LQKENI come from the germline V gene. V was trimmed by 2 bases and J by 8 bases, leaving 12 bases between them. This CDR3 is CASSPFLGDEAFF. The CDR3 nucleotides are TGTGCCAGCTCACCATTCTTGGGAGACGAAGCTTTCTTT.

The V gene is TRBV7-8, the J gene TRBJ1-5; TRBD1 matches 11 bases. Germline V gives CDR1 SGHVS, CDR2 FQNEAQ. The CDR3 has 18 amino acids. V lost 1 base and J lost 5; bases outside the gene matches: 10. The CDR3 is CASSLDLGTGGSYQPQHF. CDR3 nucleotides: TGTGCCAGCAGCTTAGATCTCGGGACAGGGGGTTCTTATCAGCCCCAGCATTTT.

J is TRBJ1-2 and V is TRBV1; the D call of TRBD1 is as the table states it, not checked on the DNA. TRBV1 is a pseudogene segment. This CDR3 region has 18 residues. As DNA, the CDR3 is TGCACCAGCAGCCAAGATCTCCCGGGACAGGGATCTTTTTATGGCTACACCTTC. Translation: CTSSQDLPGQGSFYGYTF.

This clone appeared a single time. J is TRBJ2-7 and V is TRBV28, with 8 positions matching TRBD2. The CDR3 is 15 residues long. Unmatched junction bases numbered 9, after V lost 7 bases and J lost 1 base. Germline V gene data show CDR1 as MDHEN and CDR2 as SYDVKM. The CDR3 here is CASIEGLAGSYEQYF. Here the CDR3 DNA reads TGTGCCAGCATCGAGGGGCTAGCGGGTTCCTACGAGCAGTACTTC.

The V gene is TRBV18, the J gene TRBJ1-1; D is possibly TRBD1 (6 bases). Trimming cost V 3 bases and J 10 bases, with 15 bases left between them. CDR1 is KGHSH and CDR2 is LQKENI in the germline V gene. CDR3 size: 13 residues. CDR3 in amino acids: CASSPDRRLGAFF. CDR3 DNA sequence: TGTGCCAGCTCACCCGACAGGCGCCTAGGAGCTTTCTTT.

This chain joins TRBV5-5 and TRBJ1-6; 7 nucleotides match TRBD1. The germline V gene encodes CDR1 SGHKS and CDR2 YYEKEE (reference sequence). The CDR3 is made up of 17 amino acids. Trimming cost V 3 bases and J 6 bases; bases outside gene matches: 12. The DNA for the CDR3 is TGTGCCAGCAGCTCGTGGAGGCTGGGACAGTTTAATTCACCCCTCCACTTT. Translating it yields CASSSWRLGQFNSPLHF.

V is TRBV27 and J is TRBJ2-1; TRBD2 agrees at 11 bases. CDR3 size: 15 residues. With V trimmed by 2 bases and J by 7 bases, 4 bases remained unmatched. Germline V gene data show CDR1 as MNHEY and CDR2 as SMNVEV (reference sequence). CDR3 coding DNA: TGTGCCAGCAGTTTAATAGCGGGAGGGCTGAATGAGCAGTTCTTC. Its translation: CASSLIAGGLNEQFF.

This sequence joins TRBV7-9 and TRBJ2-2; 8 bases align to TRBD2. Germline assignment: CDR1 SEHNR and CDR2 FQNEAQ (reference sequence). The CDR3 has 16 residues. With 5 bases clipped from V and 9 bases from J, the junction kept 14 bases outside the gene matches. CDR3 DNA sequence: TGTGCCAGCAGCCCCAAGGTCGCGGGAGGTCCCCGGGAGCTGTTTTTT. It encodes CASSPKVAGGPRELFF.

The gene calls are TRBV15 and TRBJ2-7; D possibly corresponds to TRBD2 (6 bases). V gave up 4 bases and J gave up 1 base, with 14 bases separating them. CDR1 and CDR2 from the germline V gene are LNHNV and YYDKDF (reference sequence). The CDR3 totals 15 residues. The CDR3 loop reads CATSIGTAGSYEQYF. CDR3 nucleotides: TGTGCCACCAGCATCGGGACGGCGGGGTCCTACGAGCAGTACTTC.

This clone occurred a few times. The rearrangement uses TRBV5-1 and TRBJ1-4; D is ambiguous. CDR3 length: 15 amino acids. Germline V gene data show CDR1 as SGHRS and CDR2 as YFSETQ. The V gene lost 0 bases and the J gene lost 7 bases, with 13 bases spanning the gap. CDR3 loop: CASSLAEASGEKLFF. The CDR3 region has the DNA TGCGCCAGCAGCTTGGCGGAGGCTTCGGGTGAAAAACTGTTTTTT.

The chain links TRBV28 to TRBJ1-4, with D perhaps matching TRBD1 (6 bases). Between the trimmed V and J ends, which lost 6 bases and 0 bases, there was a span of 11 bases. CDR3 size: 15 residues. Germline assignment: CDR1 MDHEN and CDR2 SYDVKM. The CDR3 region is CASRGGPATNEKLFF. CDR3 in DNA: TGTGCCAGCAGGGGGGGGCCCGCAACTAATGAAAAACTGTTTTTT.

The chain carries TRBV2 and TRBJ2-1; D ambiguous. The germline V and J ends were trimmed by 7 bases and 5 bases, with 21 bases remaining between them. CDR3 length: 16 residues. Germline loops: CDR1 SNHLY, CDR2 FYNNEI. CDR3 region: CASKDSLTLPHNEQFF. Here the CDR3 DNA reads TGTGCCAGCAAAGACTCACTCACTCTCCCCCACAATGAGCAGTTCTTC.

In its sample, this clone was seen once. This rearrangement joins TRBV7-2 to TRBJ1-4; perhaps TRBD1 as D (5 bases). Germline V lookup: CDR1 SGHTA, CDR2 FQGNSA. The length of the CDR3 is 16 residues. Between the trimmed V and J ends, which lost 2 bases and 1 base, there was a span of 11 bases. The CDR3 DNA sequence: TGTGCCAGCAGCTTAAGTCCAGGGCGAACTAATGAAAAACTGTTTTTT. Its protein is CASSLSPGRTNEKLFF.

This chain connects TRBV27 to TRBJ1-2; possibly TRBD1 for D (6 bases). The CDR3 consists of 14 residues. The germline V gene encodes CDR1 MNHEY and CDR2 SMNVEV (reference sequence). V shed 8 bases and J shed 6 bases, with 19 bases lying between them. In DNA, the CDR3 is TGTGCCAGCTACCCACTACAGGGCTCAGATGGCTACACCTTC. It yields the protein CASYPLQGSDGYTF.

This chain uses TRBV18 with TRBJ2-5; TRBD2 might be the D (6 bases). CDR3 length: 13 residues. V was shortened by 1 base and J by 4 bases, with 7 bases between the two germline ends. CDR1 KGHSH and CDR2 LQKENI come from the germline V gene. CDR3 region: CASSPLGGETQYF. In DNA form, the CDR3 reads TGTGCCAGCTCACCACTCGGGGGAGAGACCCAGTACTTC.

V gene TRBV28 combines with J gene TRBJ2-1; no clear D. This CDR3 has 16 residues. Per the germline V gene, CDR1 is MDHEN and CDR2 is SYDVKM. The V end was cut by 2 bases, the J end by 8 bases, with 19 bases between. The CDR3 protein is CASSLGVYGPYYEQFF. As DNA, the CDR3 is TGTGCCAGCAGTTTAGGAGTTTACGGTCCCTATTATGAGCAGTTCTTC.

This rearrangement joins TRBV19 to TRBJ1-2; 9 bases map to TRBD1. This CDR3 comprises 15 residues. Germline CDR1 and CDR2: LNHDA and SQIVND (reference sequence). V shed 7 bases, J shed 8 bases, and the junction held 14 bases outside the gene matches. CDR3 DNA sequence: TGTGCCAGTACCACCGGGACAGGGAACAGAGGCGGCTACACCTTC. Translated, it gives CASTTGTGNRGGYTF. The variable domain in full, completed from reference TRBV19 and TRBJ1-2, reads DGGITQSPKYLFRKEGQNVTLSCEQNLNHDAMYWYRQDPGQGLRLIYYSQIVNDFQKGDIAEGYSVSREKKESFPLTVTSAQKNPTAFYLCASTTGTGNRGGYTFGSGTRLTVV.

CDR3 DNA sequence: TGCGCCAGCAGCCTCACAGGGTGGAACACTGAAGCTTTCTTT. Encoded protein: CASSLTGWNTEAFF. The chain links TRBV5-1 to TRBJ1-1, with a weak D call TRBD1 (6 bases). The CDR3 contains 14 residues. Trimming shortened V by 4 bases and J by 1 base, and 11 bases separated the two germline ends. The germline V gene has CDR1 SGHRS and CDR2 YFSETQ.

The rearrangement uses TRBV30 and TRBJ2-2; TRBD1 aligns across 9 bases. CDR3 length: 15 residues. The germline V gene encodes CDR1 GTSNPN and CDR2 SVGIG (reference sequence). J lost 4 bases, V lost 3 bases, and 6 bases had no gene match. The CDR3 coding sequence is TGTGCCTGGAGGGACAGGGGTGTAATCACCGGGGAGCTGTTTTTT. Translation: CAWRDRGVITGELFF.

This rearrangement joins TRBV4-1 to TRBJ1-5; TRBD1 aligns across 8 bases. The CDR3 runs to 16 residues. V shed 0 bases, J shed 6 bases, and the junction held 7 bases outside the gene matches. CDR1 is MGHRA, CDR2 YSYEKL, per germline. The CDR3 sequence is CASSQDPQGAFQPQHF. CDR3 sequence (DNA): TGCGCCAGCAGCCAAGACCCTCAGGGGGCGTTTCAGCCCCAGCATTTT.

The chain has TRBV4-2 and TRBJ1-1, with 12 positions matching TRBD1. Germline CDR1 reads LGHNA; CDR2 reads YNFKEQ. V gave up 3 bases and J gave up 5 bases; unmatched junction bases: 16. CDR3 size: 19 residues. For the CDR3, the DNA is TGTGCCAGCAGCCATCTTCTCCCGGGACAGGGGGCCGGGGGAACTGAAGCTTTCTTT. Amino acids: CASSHLLPGQGAGGTEAFF.

This chain links TRBV7-3 with TRBJ2-7, with TRBD2 matching 9 bases. The J segment lost 2 bases and the V segment lost 0 bases, leaving 11 bases of the junction unmatched. The CDR3 has 18 amino acids. CDR1 is SGHTA, CDR2 FQGTGA, per germline. CDR3 coding DNA: TGTGCCAGCAGCTTAACCGTGGCTAGCGGGGAAAGAACCTACGAGCAGTACTTC. This encodes CASSLTVASGERTYEQYF.

The rearrangement links TRBV30 to TRBJ1-1, with a possible D match to TRBD1 (6 bases). The V end was cut by 3 bases, the J end by 11 bases, with 13 bases between. In germline, CDR1 is GTSNPN, CDR2 SVGIG (reference sequence). The CDR3 contains 11 residues. CDR3 DNA: TGTGCCTGGAGCCTGGGGGGGCGTGCTTTCTTT. It is translated as CAWSLGGRAFF.

This rearrangement joins TRBV27 to TRBJ2-7; D might be TRBD1 (5 bases). V shed 3 bases and J shed 0 bases, with 15 bases lying between them. The germline CDR1 and CDR2 sequences are MNHEY and SMNVEV (reference sequence). This CDR3 contains 16 residues. CDR3 nucleotide sequence: TGTGCCAGCAGTTTTTATGGGGCAAGTGGCTCCTACGAGCAGTACTTC. Protein: CASSFYGASGSYEQYF.

The chain recombines TRBV7-2 with TRBJ1-4; D possibly corresponds to TRBD1 (6 bases). The CDR3 length is 13 residues. Germline V lookup: CDR1 SGHTA, CDR2 FQGNSA. With 2 bases removed from V and 8 bases from J, the gap between germline ends came to 9 bases. CDR3 loop: CASSLPGAEKLFF. The CDR3 DNA reads as TGTGCCAGCAGCTTACCAGGGGCCGAAAAACTGTTTTTT.